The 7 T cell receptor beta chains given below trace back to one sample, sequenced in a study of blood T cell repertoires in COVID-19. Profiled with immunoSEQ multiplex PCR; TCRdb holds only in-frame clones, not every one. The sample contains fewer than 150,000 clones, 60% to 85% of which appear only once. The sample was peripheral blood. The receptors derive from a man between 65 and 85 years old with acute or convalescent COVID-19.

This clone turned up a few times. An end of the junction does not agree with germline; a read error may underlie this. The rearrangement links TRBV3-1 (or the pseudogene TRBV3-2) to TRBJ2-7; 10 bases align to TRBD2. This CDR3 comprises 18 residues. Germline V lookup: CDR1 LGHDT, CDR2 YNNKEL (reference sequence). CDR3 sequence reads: CARPIRGSGGAISHEQYF. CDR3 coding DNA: TGTGCCAGACCTATTAGAGGAAGCGGGGGGGCGATCTCCCACGAGCAGTACTTC.

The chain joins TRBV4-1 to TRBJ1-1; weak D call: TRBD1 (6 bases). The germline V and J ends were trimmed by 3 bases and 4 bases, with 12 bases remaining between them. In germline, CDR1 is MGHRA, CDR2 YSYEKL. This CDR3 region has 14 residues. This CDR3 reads CASSHQGGGTEAFF. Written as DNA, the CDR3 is TGCGCCAGCAGCCATCAGGGAGGGGGCACTGAAGCTTTCTTT.

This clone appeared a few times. The CDR3 here is CASRGGAGYEQYF. In DNA form, the CDR3 reads TGTGCCAGCAGGGGGGGAGCGGGCTACGAGCAGTACTTC. V usage is TRBV2 and J usage is TRBJ2-7; tentatively, D is TRBD2 (6 bases). Trimming pared 6 bases from V and 3 bases from J, leaving 12 bases between. The germline gives CDR1 SNHLY, CDR2 FYNNEI. CDR3 length: 13 residues.

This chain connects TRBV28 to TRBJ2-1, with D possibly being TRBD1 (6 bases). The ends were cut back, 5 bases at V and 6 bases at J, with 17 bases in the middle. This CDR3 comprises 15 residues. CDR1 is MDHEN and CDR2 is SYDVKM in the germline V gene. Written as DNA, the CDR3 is TGTGCCAGCAGTCCGCCCACAGGGCTAGGCAATGAGCAGTTCTTC. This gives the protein CASSPPTGLGNEQFF.

CDR3 residues: CASSESGGSYGYTF. CDR3 DNA: TGTGCCAGCAGTGAGTCAGGGGGCAGCTATGGCTACACCTTC. The chain carries TRBV6-1 and TRBJ1-2; 8 nucleotides match TRBD1. The CDR3 has 14 residues. V trimming: 3 bases; J trimming: 4 bases; junction bases outside the gene matches: 4. Germline CDR1 reads MNHNS; CDR2 reads SASEGT.

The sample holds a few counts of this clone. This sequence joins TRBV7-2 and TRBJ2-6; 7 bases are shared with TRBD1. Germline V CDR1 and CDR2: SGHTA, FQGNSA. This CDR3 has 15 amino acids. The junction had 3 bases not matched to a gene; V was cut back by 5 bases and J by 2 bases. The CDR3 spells CASSVQGAGANVLTF. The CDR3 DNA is TGTGCCAGCAGCGTTCAGGGGGCTGGGGCCAACGTCCTGACTTTC.

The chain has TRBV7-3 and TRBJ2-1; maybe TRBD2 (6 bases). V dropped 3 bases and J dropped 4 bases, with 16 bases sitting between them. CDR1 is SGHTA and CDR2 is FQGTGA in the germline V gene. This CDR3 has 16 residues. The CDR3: CASSFSSSSGYNEQFF. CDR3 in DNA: TGTGCCAGCAGCTTCTCTTCTTCAAGCGGGTACAATGAGCAGTTCTTC.